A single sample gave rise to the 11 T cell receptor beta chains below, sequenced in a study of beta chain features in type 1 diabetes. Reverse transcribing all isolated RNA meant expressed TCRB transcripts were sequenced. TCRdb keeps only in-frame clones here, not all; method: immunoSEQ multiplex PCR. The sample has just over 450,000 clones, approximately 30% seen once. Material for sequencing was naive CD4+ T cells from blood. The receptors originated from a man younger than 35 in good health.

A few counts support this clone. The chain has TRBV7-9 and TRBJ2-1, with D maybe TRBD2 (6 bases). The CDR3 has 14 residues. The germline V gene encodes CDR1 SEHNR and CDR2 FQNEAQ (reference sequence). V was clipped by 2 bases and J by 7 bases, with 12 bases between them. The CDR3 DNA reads TGTGCCAGCAGCTTAACAACTAGCTCGAATGAGCAGTTCTTC. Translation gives CASSLTTSSNEQFF.

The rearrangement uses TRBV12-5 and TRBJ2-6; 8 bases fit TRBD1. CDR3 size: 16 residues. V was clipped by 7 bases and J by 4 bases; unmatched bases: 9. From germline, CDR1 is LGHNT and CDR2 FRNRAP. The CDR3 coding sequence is TGTGCTAGTGCCAAGCAGGGGGCGACGGGGGCCAACGTCCTGACTTTC. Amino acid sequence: CASAKQGATGANVLTF.

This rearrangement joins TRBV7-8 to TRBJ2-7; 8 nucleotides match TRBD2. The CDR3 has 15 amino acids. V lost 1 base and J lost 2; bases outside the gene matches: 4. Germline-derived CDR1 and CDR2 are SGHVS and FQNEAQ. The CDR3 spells CASSLVAGSTYEQYF. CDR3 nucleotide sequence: TGTGCCAGCAGCTTAGTAGCGGGAAGTACCTACGAGCAGTACTTC.

The CDR3 region has the DNA TGTGCCAGCAGCTTAGCAAGGGGAACGGGGGAGCAGTTCTTC. Its protein product is CASSLARGTGEQFF. The chain combines TRBV7-2 with TRBJ2-1, with D possibly called TRBD1 or TRBD2 (5 bases each). This CDR3 spans 14 amino acids. Trimming stripped 0 bases from V and 10 bases from J, with 13 bases between. CDR1 is SGHTA and CDR2 is FQGNSA in the germline V gene.

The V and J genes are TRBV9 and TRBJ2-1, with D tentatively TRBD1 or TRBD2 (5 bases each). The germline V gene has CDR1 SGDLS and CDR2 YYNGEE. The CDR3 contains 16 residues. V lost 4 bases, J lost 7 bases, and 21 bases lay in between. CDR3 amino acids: CASSPKTALSGNEQFF. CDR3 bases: TGTGCCAGCAGCCCCAAGACAGCTCTGTCGGGAAATGAGCAGTTCTTC.

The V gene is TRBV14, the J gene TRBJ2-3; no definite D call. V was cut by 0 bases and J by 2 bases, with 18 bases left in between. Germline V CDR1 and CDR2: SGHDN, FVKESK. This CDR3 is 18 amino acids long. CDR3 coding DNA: TGTGCCAGCAGCCAAGATCATTTGGATCGACCTTACACAGATACGCAGTATTTT. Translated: CASSQDHLDRPYTDTQYF.

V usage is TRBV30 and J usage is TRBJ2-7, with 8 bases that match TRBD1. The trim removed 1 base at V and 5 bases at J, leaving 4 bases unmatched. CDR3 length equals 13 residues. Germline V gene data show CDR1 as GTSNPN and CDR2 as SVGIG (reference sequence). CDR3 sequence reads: CAWSGTGTHEQYF. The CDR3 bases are TGTGCCTGGAGTGGGACAGGGACCCACGAGCAGTACTTC. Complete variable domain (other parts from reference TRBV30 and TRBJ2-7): SQTIHQWPATLVQPVGSPLSLECTVEGTSNPNLYWYRQAAGRGLQLLFYSVGIGQISSEVPQNLSASRPQDRQFILSSKKLLLSDSGFYLCAWSGTGTHEQYFGPGTRLTVT.

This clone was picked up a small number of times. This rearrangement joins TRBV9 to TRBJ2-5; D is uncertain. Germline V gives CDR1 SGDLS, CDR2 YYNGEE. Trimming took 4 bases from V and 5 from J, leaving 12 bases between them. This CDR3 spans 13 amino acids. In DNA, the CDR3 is TGTGCCAGCAGCCCCGGACCCGTCGAGACCCAGTACTTC. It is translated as CASSPGPVETQYF.

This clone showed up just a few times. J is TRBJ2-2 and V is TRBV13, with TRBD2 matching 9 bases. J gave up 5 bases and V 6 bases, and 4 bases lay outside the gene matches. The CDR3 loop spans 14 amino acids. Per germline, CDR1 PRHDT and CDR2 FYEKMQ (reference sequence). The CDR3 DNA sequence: TGTGCCAGCAGGGCGGGAGGGCGGACCGGGGAGCTGTTTTTT. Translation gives CASRAGGRTGELFF. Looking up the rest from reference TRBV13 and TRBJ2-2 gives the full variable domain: AAGVIQSPRHLIKEKRETATLKCYPIPRHDTVYWYQQGPGQDPQFLISFYEKMQSDKGSIPDRFSAQQFSDYHSELNMSSLELGDSALYFCASRAGGRTGELFFGEGSRLTVL.

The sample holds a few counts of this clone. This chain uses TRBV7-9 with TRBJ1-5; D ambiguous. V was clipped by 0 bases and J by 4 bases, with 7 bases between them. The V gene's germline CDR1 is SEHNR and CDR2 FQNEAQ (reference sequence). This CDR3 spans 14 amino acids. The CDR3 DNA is TGTGCCAGCAGCTTAGCTACCGGAAATCAGCCCCAGCATTTT. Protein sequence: CASSLATGNQPQHF.

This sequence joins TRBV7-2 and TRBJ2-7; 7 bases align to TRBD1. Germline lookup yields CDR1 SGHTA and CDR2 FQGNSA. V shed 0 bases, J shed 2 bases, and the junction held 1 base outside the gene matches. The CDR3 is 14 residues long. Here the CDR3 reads CASSLAGQTYEQYF. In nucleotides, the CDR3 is TGTGCCAGCAGCTTAGCGGGACAGACCTACGAGCAGTACTTC.